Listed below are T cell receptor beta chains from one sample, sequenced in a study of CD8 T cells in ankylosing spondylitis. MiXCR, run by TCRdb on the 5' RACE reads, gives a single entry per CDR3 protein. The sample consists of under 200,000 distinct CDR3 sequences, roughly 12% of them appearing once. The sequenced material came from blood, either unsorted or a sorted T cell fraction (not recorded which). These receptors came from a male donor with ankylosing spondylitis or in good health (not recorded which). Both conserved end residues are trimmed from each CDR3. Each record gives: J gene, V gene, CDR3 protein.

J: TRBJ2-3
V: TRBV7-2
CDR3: ASSLLLSTDTQY

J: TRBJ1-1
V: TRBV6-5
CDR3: ASSYSQRNTEAF

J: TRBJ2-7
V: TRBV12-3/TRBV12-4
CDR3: ASSMGDGAYEQY

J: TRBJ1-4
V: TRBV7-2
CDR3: ASTLLGWTNEKLF

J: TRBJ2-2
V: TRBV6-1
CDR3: ASSAFTAGNMNTGELF

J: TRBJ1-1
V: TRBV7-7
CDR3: AVSNSKGNIEAF

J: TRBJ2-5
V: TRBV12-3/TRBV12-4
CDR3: ASSASGAVETQY

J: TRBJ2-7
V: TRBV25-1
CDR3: ASSDGGARNYEQY

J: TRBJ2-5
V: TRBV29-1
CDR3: SVIEVQETQY

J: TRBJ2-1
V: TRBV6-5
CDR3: ASSYTPARDSYNEQF

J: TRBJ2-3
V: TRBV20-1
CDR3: SARPIASGSTDTQY

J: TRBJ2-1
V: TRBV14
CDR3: ASSQERGWVNEQF

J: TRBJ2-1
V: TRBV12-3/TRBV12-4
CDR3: ATSKSFVNEQF

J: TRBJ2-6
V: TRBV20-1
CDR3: SARDLPESGANVLT

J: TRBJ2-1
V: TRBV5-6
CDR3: ASSPSVHEQF

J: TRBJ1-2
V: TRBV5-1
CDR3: ASTTGSYGYT

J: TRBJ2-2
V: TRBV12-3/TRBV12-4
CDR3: ASSLRASGELF

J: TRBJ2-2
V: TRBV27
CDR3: ASKTGGTGELF

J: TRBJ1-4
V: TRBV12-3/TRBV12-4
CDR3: ASSPATGGGNEKLF

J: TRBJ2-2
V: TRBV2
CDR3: ASRTSTAGELF

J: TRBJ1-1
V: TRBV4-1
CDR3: ASSQESRGPEKAF

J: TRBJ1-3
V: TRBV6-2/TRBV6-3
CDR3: ASGGVFSGNTIY

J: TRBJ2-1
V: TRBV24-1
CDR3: ATSGGLAGGMYNEQF

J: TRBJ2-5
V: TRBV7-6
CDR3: ASSLWGSGGASEETQY

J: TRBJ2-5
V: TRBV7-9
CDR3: ANRYREETQY

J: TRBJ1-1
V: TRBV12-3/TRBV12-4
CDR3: ASSLREGAAEAF

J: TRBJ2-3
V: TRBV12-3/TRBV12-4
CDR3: ASSPYPDTQY

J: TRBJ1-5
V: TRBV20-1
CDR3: SAKRGGANQPQH

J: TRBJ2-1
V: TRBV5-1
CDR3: ASSGQGAYDEQF

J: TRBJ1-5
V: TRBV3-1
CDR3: ASSQDGGQYHYYSNQPQH

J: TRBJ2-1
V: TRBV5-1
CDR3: ASSGSGTGLRNEQF

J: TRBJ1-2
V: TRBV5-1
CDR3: ASSLDGVGGYT

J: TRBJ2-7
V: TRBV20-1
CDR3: SAGELAGVHYEQY

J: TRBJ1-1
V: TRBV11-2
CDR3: ASLQGAATSEAF

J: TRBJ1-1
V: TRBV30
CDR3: AWDRGATEAF

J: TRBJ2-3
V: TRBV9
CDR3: ASSPRTSGSIHPLRDTQY

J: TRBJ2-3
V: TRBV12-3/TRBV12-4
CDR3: ASSFVAGVTDTQY

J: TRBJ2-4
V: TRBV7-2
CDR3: ASSLEVGIQY

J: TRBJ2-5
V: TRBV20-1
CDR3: SARDSGTPQETQY

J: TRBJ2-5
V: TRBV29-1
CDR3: SVGDRRQETQY

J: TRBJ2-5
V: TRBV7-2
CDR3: ASSLGAGSQETQY

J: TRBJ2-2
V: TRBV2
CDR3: ASSLDGGRPGELF

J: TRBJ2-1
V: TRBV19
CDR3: ASSLTPGLAADEQF

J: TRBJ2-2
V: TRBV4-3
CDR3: ASSQGMGAGELF

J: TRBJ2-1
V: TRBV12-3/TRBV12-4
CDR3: ASSWGQGYNEQF

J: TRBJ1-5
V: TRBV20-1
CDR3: STRVGGDRGQPQH

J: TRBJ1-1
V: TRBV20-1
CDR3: SAPGTGVKAF

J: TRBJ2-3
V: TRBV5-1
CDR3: ASSFVRGETDTQY

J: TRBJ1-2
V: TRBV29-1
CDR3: SVEDRRDYGYT

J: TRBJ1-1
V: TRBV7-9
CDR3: ASSPQGIAEAF

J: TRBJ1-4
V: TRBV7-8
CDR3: ASSSGQGREKLF

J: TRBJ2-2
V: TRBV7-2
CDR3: ASSLDVALNTGELF

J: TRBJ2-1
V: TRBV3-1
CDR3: ASSLASGGAGNEQF